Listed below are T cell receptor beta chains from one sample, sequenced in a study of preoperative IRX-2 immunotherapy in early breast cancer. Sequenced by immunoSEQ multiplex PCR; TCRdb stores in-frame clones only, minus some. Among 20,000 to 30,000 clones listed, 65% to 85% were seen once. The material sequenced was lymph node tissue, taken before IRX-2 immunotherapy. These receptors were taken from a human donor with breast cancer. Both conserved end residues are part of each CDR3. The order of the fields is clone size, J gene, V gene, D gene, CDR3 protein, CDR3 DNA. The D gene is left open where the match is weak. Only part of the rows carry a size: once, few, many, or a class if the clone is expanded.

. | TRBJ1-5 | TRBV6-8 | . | CASSYTGAQPQHF | TGTGCCAGCAGTTACACGGGGGCTCAGCCCCAGCATTTT
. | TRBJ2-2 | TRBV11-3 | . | CASSLGGGANTGELFF | TGTGCCAGCAGCTTAGGTGGAGGGGCAAACACCGGGGAGCTGTTTTTT
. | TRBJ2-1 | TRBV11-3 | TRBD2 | CASSPPGLAGVHEQFF | TGTGCCAGCAGCCCTCCGGGACTAGCGGGGGTACATGAGCAGTTCTTC
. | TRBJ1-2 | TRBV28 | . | CASSLKPFGGPRVSGYTF | TGTGCCAGCAGTTTAAAACCCTTCGGGGGGCCCAGGGTCTCGGGCTACACCTTC
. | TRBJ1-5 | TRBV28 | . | CATAHRKNQPQHF | TGTGCCACCGCACACAGGAAGAATCAGCCCCAGCATTTT
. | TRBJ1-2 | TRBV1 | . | CASSQAGEGVPANYGYTF | TGCGCCAGCAGCCAAGCGGGGGAGGGGGTCCCAGCTAACTATGGCTACACCTTC
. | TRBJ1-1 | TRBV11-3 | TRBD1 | CASSLSSTGVNTEAFF | TGTGCCAGCAGCTTAAGTTCTACAGGGGTTAACACTGAAGCTTTCTTT
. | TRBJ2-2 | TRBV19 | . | CASKRAGWNTGELFF | TGTGCCAGTAAACGGGCAGGGTGGAACACCGGGGAGCTGTTTTTT
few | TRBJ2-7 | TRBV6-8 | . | CAIRNTSSYEQYF | TGTGCCATCAGAAACACCAGCTCCTACGAGCAGTACTTC
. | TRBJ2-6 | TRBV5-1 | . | CASSWLSGANVLTF | TGCGCCAGCAGCTGGCTCTCTGGGGCCAACGTCCTGACTTTC
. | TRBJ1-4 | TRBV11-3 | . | CASSRLGRTNEKLFF | TGTGCCAGCAGCCGATTGGGACGGACGAATGAAAAACTGTTTTTT